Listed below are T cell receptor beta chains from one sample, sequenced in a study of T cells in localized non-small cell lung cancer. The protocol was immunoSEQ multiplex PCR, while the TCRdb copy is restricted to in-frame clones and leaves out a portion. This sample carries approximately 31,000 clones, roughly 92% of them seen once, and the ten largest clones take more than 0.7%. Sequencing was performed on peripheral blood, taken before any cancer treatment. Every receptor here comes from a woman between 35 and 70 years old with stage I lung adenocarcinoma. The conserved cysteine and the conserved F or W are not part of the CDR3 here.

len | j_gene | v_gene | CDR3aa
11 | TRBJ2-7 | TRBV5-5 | ASNALWFYEQY
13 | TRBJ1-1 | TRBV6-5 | ASTPGGTSNTEAF
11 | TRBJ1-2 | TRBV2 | ASVKGANYGYT
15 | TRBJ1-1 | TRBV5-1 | ASSFVFVRTGGTEAF
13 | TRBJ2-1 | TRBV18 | ASSRPGVRDNEQF
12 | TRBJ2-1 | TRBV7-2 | ASSLGGVRNEQF
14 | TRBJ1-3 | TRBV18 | ASSPWSGTAGNTIY
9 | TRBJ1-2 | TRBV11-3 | ASSSHYGYT
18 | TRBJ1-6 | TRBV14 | ASSRRPPLASGLINSPLH
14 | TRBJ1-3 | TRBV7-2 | ASSTRGTIRGNTIY
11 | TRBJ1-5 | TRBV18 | ASSPPSSQPQH
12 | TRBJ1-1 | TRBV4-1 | ASSQDLRGTEAF
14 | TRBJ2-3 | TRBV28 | ASPPFPGPSSDTQY
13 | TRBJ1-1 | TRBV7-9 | ASSLDGRGNTEAF
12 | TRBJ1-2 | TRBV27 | ASRPDRYNYGYT
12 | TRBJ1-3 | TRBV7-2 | ASSSGTDGNTIY
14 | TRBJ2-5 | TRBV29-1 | SVYWLAGTKQETQY
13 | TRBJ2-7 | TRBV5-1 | ASSYKGDRSYEQY
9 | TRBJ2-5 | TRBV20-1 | SASGKETQY
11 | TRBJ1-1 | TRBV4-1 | ASNQGGHSEAF
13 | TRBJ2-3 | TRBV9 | ASSVVSGGTDTQY
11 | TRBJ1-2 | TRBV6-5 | ASRETSNYGYT
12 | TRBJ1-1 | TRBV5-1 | ASSSGQDHTEAF
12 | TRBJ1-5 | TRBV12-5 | ASGRGAYSQPQH
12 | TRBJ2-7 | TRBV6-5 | ASSLSGESYEQY
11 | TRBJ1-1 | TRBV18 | ASSKQGTTEAF
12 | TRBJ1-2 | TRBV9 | ASSTNPENYGYT
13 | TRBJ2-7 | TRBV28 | ASRMTGPLLYEQY
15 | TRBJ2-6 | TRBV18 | ASSRDRGQAGANVLT
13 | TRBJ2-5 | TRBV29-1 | SASLGHNTQETQY
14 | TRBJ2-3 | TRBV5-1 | ASSQIARAGTDTQY
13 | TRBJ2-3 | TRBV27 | ASSFDRTHTDTQY
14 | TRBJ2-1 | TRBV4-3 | ASSQETGITYNEQF
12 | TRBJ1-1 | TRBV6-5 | ASSNDRVNTEAF
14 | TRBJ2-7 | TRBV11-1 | ASSGPGLAPSYEQY
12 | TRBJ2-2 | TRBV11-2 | ASSLIQATGELF
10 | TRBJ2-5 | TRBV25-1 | ASSWGQETQY
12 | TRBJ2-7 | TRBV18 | ASSRQGNSYEQY
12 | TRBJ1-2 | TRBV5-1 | ASSLGQPDYGYT
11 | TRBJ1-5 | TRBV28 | ASRGGGGEPQH
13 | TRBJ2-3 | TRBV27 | ASSLSRLASDTQY
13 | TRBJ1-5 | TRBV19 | ASHRGDGSNQPQH
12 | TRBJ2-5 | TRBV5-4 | ASSLGLHQETQY
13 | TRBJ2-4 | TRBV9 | ASSLTLGAKNIQY
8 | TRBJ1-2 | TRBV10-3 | ATGQSGYT